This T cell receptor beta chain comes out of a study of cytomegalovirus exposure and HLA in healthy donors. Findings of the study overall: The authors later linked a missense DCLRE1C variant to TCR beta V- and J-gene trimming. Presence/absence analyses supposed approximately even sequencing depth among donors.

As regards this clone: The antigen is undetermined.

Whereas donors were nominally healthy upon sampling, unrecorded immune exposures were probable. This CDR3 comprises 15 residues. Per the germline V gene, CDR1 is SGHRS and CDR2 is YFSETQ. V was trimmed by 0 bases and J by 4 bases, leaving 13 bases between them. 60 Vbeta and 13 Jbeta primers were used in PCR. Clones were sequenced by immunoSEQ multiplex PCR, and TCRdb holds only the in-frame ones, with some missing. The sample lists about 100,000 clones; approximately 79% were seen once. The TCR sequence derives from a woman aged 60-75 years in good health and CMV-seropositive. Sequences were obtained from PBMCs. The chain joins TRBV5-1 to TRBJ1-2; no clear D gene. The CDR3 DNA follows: TGCGCCAGCAGCTTGGCCGGGGAAAGCTTCTATGGCTACACCTTC. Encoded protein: CASSLAGESFYGYTF. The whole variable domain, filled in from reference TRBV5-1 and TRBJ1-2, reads KAGVTQTPRYLIKTRGQQVTLSCSPISGHRSVSWYQQTPGQGLQFLFEYFSETQRNKGNFPGRFSGRQFSNSRSEMNVSTLELGDSALYLCASSLAGESFYGYTFGSGTRLTVV.